The source of this T cell receptor (beta chain) is a study of T cells in Graves' hyperthyroidism and ophthalmopathy. Study-wide background: Any treatment followed the collection of peripheral blood at initial diagnosis. Study-wide results and caveats: Blood held most thyroid clonotypes expanded above 0.001 frequency. Ophthalmopathy was told apart from stable hyperthyroidism by a 13 V-J model.

A few counts support this clonotype. Its matching antigen is unknown. In making diagnoses, clinical symptoms, serum thyroxine and TRAb, thyroid ultrasound and orbital computed tomography were all used. TCR beta CDR3 regions were amplified from RNA. The HTBI set primed first-round TCR CDR3 RT-PCR. Via MiXCR, TCRdb re-called the multiplex PCR reads, giving one row per CDR3 protein. Of hundreds of thousands of distinct CDR3 sequences in the sample, about 19% were seen once. Sequences were obtained from blood. This TCR was recovered from a woman in her 50s with Graves' hyperthyroidism that later progressed to Graves' ophthalmopathy.

Written as DNA, the CDR3 is TGCGCCAGCAGCTTGGCGCCAGGCTATGGCTACACCTTC. This sequence encodes CASSLAPGYGYTF. The chain joins TRBV5-1 to TRBJ1-2; D remains ambiguous. V lost 0 bases and J lost 4, with 7 bases in between. Germline CDR1 reads SGHRS; CDR2 reads YFSETQ. CDR3 size: 13 residues.